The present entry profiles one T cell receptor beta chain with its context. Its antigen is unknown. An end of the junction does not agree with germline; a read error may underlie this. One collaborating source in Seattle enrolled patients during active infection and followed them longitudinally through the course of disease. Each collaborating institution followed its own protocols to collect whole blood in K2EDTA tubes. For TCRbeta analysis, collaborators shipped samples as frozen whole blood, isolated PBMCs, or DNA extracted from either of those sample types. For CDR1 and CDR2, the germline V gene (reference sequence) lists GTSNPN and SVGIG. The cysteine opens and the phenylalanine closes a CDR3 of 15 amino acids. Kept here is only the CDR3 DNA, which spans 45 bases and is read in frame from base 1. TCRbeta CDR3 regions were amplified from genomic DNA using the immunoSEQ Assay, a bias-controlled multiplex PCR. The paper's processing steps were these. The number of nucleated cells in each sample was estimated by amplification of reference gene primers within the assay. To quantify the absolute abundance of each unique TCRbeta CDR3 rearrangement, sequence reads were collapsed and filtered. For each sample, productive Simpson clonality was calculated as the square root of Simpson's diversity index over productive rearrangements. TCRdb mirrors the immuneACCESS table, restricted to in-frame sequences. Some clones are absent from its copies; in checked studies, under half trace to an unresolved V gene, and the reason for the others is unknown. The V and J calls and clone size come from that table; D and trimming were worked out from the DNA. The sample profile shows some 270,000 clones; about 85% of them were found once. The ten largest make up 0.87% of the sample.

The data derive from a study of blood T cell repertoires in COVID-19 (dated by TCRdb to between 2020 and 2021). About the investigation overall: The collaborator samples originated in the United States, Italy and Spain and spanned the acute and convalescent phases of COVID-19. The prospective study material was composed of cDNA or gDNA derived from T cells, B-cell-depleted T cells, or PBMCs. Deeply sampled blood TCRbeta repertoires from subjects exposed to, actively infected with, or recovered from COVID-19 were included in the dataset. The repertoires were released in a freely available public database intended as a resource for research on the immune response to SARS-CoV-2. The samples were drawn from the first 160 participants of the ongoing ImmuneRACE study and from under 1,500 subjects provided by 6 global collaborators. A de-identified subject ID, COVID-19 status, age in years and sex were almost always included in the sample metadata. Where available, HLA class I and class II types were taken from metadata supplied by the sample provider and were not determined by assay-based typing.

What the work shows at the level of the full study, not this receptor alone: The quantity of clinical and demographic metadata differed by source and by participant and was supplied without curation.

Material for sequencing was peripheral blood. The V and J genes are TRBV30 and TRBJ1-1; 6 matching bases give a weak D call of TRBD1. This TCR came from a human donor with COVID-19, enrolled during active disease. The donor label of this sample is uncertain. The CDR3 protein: CAWSVTDGTTGGSVF. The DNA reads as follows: TGTGCCTGGAGTGTAACGGATGGGACAACGGGAGGGAGTGTCTTT.